This section outlines one TCR beta chain sequence together with its context. The data were taken from a study of blood T cell repertoires in COVID-19. Study information: Spain, Italy and the United States supplied samples that represented acute and convalescent COVID-19. PBMCs, B-cell-depleted T cells, or T cells were the source of the cDNA or gDNA that made up the material.

As processed by the authors: The authors estimated nucleated cell counts from reference gene primer amplification. Sequencing was performed with immunoSEQ multiplex PCR; in TCRdb, only in-frame clones are kept and a portion is missing. V, J and clone size are those of that table, while D and trimming were read from the DNA. In the table there are approximately 26,000 clones, roughly 84% of which are singletons. Sample: peripheral blood. The TCR sequence derives from a human donor in a cohort sampled during active COVID-19.

The CDR3: CASSSTGRLSYTF. The CDR3 nucleotides are TGTGCCAGCAGTAGTACAGGAAGACTTAGCTACACCTTC. The chain couples TRBV6-2 or TRBV6-3 to TRBJ1-2; D perhaps matches TRBD1 (5 bases). V gave up 5 bases and J gave up 9 bases, with 16 bases separating them. CDR1 and CDR2 (germline): MNHEY, SVGEGT. The CDR3 covers 13 residues.